This TCR beta chain was found in a study of metastatic and nonmetastatic thyroid tumors. On the study more broadly: The comparison covered peripheral blood and tumor or nodule tissue in malignant and benign thyroid patients.

This clone occurred many times. Its cognate antigen is unknown. General study points: Compared with benign nodules, malignant thyroid tumors were reported to have significantly higher TCR beta diversity in both blood and tumor.

The V and J ends lost 1 base and 0 bases respectively, with 10 bases between them. CDR1 is MNHNS and CDR2 is SASEGT in the germline V gene. CDR3 length: 15 residues. Original processing notes: CDR3 was compared across clinicopathological groups, and the resulting differences were used to build a distant-metastasis classifier for papillary thyroid cancer. TCRdb reanalyzed the PCR reads with MiXCR. For this entry, the V and J calls and clone size follow TCRdb and not the study's own pipeline. The repertoire has roughly 98,000 clones, 14% to 15% of them found once; the top ten carry around 3.3%. Thyroid surgery was performed in patients who had received no treatment beforehand.

This receptor was taken from a female donor with papillary thyroid cancer or a benign thyroid nodule (not recorded which). Some clones in this sample may be carry-over from other donors' samples. The specimen was blood. The chain has TRBV6-1 and TRBJ2-7; D perhaps matches TRBD1 (5 bases). CDR3 coding DNA: TGTGCCAGCAGTGAAGGTCCCGACAGCTCCTACGAGCAGTACTTC. As protein: CASSEGPDSSYEQYF.